The 27 T cell receptor beta chains given below trace back to one sample, sequenced in a study of T cells in Graves' hyperthyroidism and ophthalmopathy (dated by TCRdb to the late 2010s). Library prep was done by multiplex PCR. The sequencer listed for this sample is Illumina HiSeq 2000. TCR beta CDR3 regions were amplified from RNA transcripts. The first round of RT-PCR for the TCR CDR3 was performed with the HTBI primer set and the Qiagen OneStep RT-PCR kit. The raw public reads went through TCRdb reprocessing: fastp at Q25, MiXCR clone calling, in-frame beta chains kept. CDR3 protein sequences are deduplicated, and each keeps its most common genes and DNA. The sample has approximately 510,000 distinct CDR3 sequences on record, approximately 49% of them singletons. The top ten clonotypes cover about two fifths of the sample. Sequenced material: peripheral blood or thyroid tissue (not recorded which). Receptors originate from an adult woman with Graves' disease, either hyperthyroidism or ophthalmopathy (not recorded which).

This clonotype was seen many times. This chain connects TRBV10-3 to TRBJ2-6, with D unclear. V lost 3 bases to trimming and J lost 3 bases, with 9 bases between them. The CDR3 contains 15 residues. Germline loops: CDR1 ENHRY, CDR2 SYGVKD. The CDR3 reads CAISEGSFGANVLTF. The DNA for the CDR3 is TGTGCCATCAGTGAAGGCAGTTTTGGGGCCAACGTCCTGACTTTC.

The chain joins TRBV29-1 to TRBJ1-1; D unclear. CDR1 is SQVTM, CDR2 ANQGSEA, per germline. Trimming took off 3 bases at V and 0 bases at J, with 8 bases between the two ends. The CDR3 extends over 13 amino acids. The DNA for the CDR3 is TGCAGCGTTGAGCGAAAACTGAACACTGAAGCTTTCTTT. The encoded protein is CSVERKLNTEAFF.

The V and J genes are TRBV18 and TRBJ2-7; no clear D. Trimming took 0 bases from V and 5 from J, leaving 8 bases between them. The CDR3 contains 13 residues. The germline V gene encodes CDR1 KGHSH and CDR2 LQKENI. CDR3 protein: CASSPPGSNEQYF. Here the CDR3 DNA reads TGTGCCAGCTCACCACCCGGGTCGAACGAGCAGTACTTC.

The CDR3 reads CAISEAGTSYEQYF. The CDR3 DNA reads TGTGCCATCAGTGAGGCAGGGACCTCCTACGAGCAGTACTTC. The chain recombines TRBV10-3 with TRBJ2-7; D may correspond to TRBD1 or TRBD2 (5 bases each). V was shortened by 2 bases and J by 0 bases, with 8 bases between the two germline ends. CDR3 length equals 14 residues. Per germline, CDR1 ENHRY and CDR2 SYGVKD.

This chain joins TRBV10-1 and TRBJ2-5; TRBD2 agrees at 13 bases. Trimming cost V 8 bases and J 2 bases; bases outside gene matches: 5. From germline, CDR1 is WNHNN and CDR2 SYGVQD (reference sequence). CDR3 length equals 15 residues. Here the CDR3 reads CASPGTSGTQETQYF. The CDR3 DNA sequence: TGCGCCAGCCCTGGGACTAGCGGGACTCAAGAGACCCAGTACTTC.

The V call is TRBV5-1, the J call TRBJ2-5; D remains ambiguous. Germline CDR1 is SGHRS and CDR2 is YFSETQ. Trimming shortened V by 0 bases and J by 2 bases, and 8 bases separated the two germline ends. The length of the CDR3 is 14 residues. For the CDR3, the DNA is TGCGCCAGCAGCTTGGTGGACGGACAAGAGACCCAGTACTTC. It specifies CASSLVDGQETQYF. Drawing the rest from reference TRBV5-1 and TRBJ2-5, the complete variable domain is KAGVTQTPRYLIKTRGQQVTLSCSPISGHRSVSWYQQTPGQGLQFLFEYFSETQRNKGNFPGRFSGRQFSNSRSEMNVSTLELGDSALYLCASSLVDGQETQYFGPGTRLLVL.

Comments on this clonotype: This could be a read error, since a much larger clone is one nucleotide away. The chain combines TRBV7-2 with TRBJ2-7, with no clear D. The CDR3 consists of 13 residues. Germline V gene data show CDR1 as SGHTA and CDR2 as FQGNSA. V was clipped by 1 base and J by 7 bases, with 11 bases between them. Written as DNA, the CDR3 is TGTGCCAGCAGCTTAGACCTTATTTTAGAGCAGTACTTC. Amino acid sequence: CASSLDLILEQYF.

This clonotype has a count of ten or more. The genes are TRBV19 and TRBJ2-5; D is possibly TRBD1 or TRBD2 (5 bases each). CDR1 and CDR2 from the germline V gene are LNHDA and SQIVND (reference sequence). Trimming cost V 5 bases and J 1 base, with 14 bases left between them. The CDR3 totals 15 residues. The CDR3 here is CASSVTGTGQETQYF. The DNA for the CDR3 is TGTGCCAGTAGTGTGACCGGGACGGGCCAAGAGACCCAGTACTTC.

The gene calls are TRBV7-2 and TRBJ1-2; D is perhaps TRBD1 (6 bases). V was trimmed by 2 bases and J by 8 bases, leaving 21 bases between them. Looked up from germline, CDR1 is SGHTA and CDR2 is FQGNSA. The CDR3 contains 16 residues. CDR3 loop: CASSLIEGTSVRGYTF. The CDR3 region has the DNA TGTGCCAGCAGCTTAATTGAGGGGACAAGCGTCCGGGGCTACACCTTC.

There are a few counts of this clonotype. Since a much larger clone is just one base distant, this may be a read error. This chain links TRBV2 with TRBJ2-5; perhaps TRBD1 as D (6 bases). This CDR3 is built from 15 residues. Germline CDR1 and CDR2: SNHLY and FYNNEI. CDR3: CTSREMTGAQETQYF. The CDR3 DNA is TGTACCAGCAGGGAAATGACAGGAGCTCAAGAGACCCAGTACTTC.

This clonotype was detected only a few times. The chain combines TRBV20-1 with TRBJ1-4; D is unresolved. From germline, CDR1 is DFQATT and CDR2 SNEGSKA (reference sequence). This CDR3 is built from 13 residues. Trimming removed 4 bases at V and 6 bases at J, with 12 bases between. DNA of the CDR3: TGCAGTGCTATGAGCACCATGGATGAAAAACTGTTTTTT. Translated: CSAMSTMDEKLFF.

This clonotype came up once. J is TRBJ2-7 and V is TRBV2; TRBD2 is a possible D gene (6 bases). The CDR3 extends over 13 amino acids. Germline V CDR1 and CDR2: SNHLY, FYNNEI. V was cut by 3 bases and J by 6 bases, with 12 bases left in between. CDR3 DNA sequence: TGTGCCAGCAGTGACGGGAGTGCCACCGAGCAGTACTTC. It translates to CASSDGSATEQYF.

V usage is TRBV7-2 and J usage is TRBJ2-7, with D tentatively TRBD1 or TRBD2 (5 bases each). Germline V CDR1 and CDR2: SGHTA, FQGNSA. V was trimmed by 6 bases and J by 5 bases, leaving 8 bases between them. The CDR3 is 11 residues long. The CDR3 region has the DNA TGTGCCAGCAGAGGGACGGACGAGCAGTACTTC. Translated, it gives CASRGTDEQYF.

This chain links TRBV15 with TRBJ1-1, with a possible D match to TRBD1 (6 bases). V was shortened by 1 base and J by 4 bases, with 10 bases between the two germline ends. This CDR3 contains 14 residues. From germline, CDR1 is LNHNV and CDR2 YYDKDF (reference sequence). The CDR3 DNA is TGTGCCACCAGCAGAGGGACAGAGGGCACTGAAGCTTTCTTT. It yields the protein CATSRGTEGTEAFF.

The V call is TRBV10-3, the J call TRBJ1-4; D is possibly TRBD1 (5 bases). CDR3 length: 13 residues. V lost 6 bases and J 7 bases, leaving 12 bases between the germline ends. Germline V gene data show CDR1 as ENHRY and CDR2 as SYGVKD. CDR3 DNA: TGTGCCATCAGAGGGAGGGACGGTGAAAAACTGTTTTTT. Translation gives CAIRGRDGEKLFF.

About this clonotype: This may stem from a read error, because a much larger clone lies one nucleotide away. The chain uses TRBV19 and TRBJ1-3; D ambiguous. Germline loops: CDR1 LNHDA, CDR2 SQIVND (reference sequence). This CDR3 region has 17 residues. CDR3 in amino acids: CDSSMGSFGNSGNTIYF. CDR3 DNA: TGTGACAGTAGTATGGGGTCGTTCGGGAACTCTGGAAACACCATATATTTT.

The CDR3 DNA is TGTGCCATCAGCTGGGACAGGCCGACCACTGAAGCTTTCTTT. The encoded protein is CAISWDRPTTEAFF. The chain has TRBV10-3 and TRBJ1-1; 8 positions match TRBD1. CDR1 ENHRY and CDR2 SYGVKD come from the germline V gene. Trimming took 6 bases from V and 4 from J; bases not matched to a gene: 7. There are 14 residues in the CDR3.

Points on this clonotype: The junction does not match germline at one end; this may be a read error. The rearrangement links TRBV7-8 to TRBJ1-1, with a possible D match to TRBD1 (6 bases). Germline V gene sequence: CDR1 SGHVS, CDR2 FQNEAQ. The CDR3 contains 14 residues. The CDR3, as DNA: TGTGCCAGCTCCCACCGGGACGGGGGCCTTGCGGCTTCCTTT. Amino acid sequence: CASSHRDGGLAASF.

This clonotype showed up many times. This chain uses TRBV5-4 with TRBJ2-5, with 12 bases lining up with TRBD2. J lost 1 base, V lost 4 bases, and 5 bases had no gene match. There are 16 residues in the CDR3. Germline CDR1 SGHNT, CDR2 YYREEE (reference sequence). CDR3: CASSMGLAGLQETQYF. In DNA, the CDR3 is TGTGCCAGCAGCATGGGACTAGCGGGCCTCCAAGAGACCCAGTACTTC.

Many counts were recorded for this clonotype. The gene calls are TRBV7-9 and TRBJ1-1, with a weak D call TRBD1 (5 bases). V shed 1 base and J shed 9 bases, with 12 bases lying between them. The CDR3 spans 13 residues. Germline CDR1 SEHNR, CDR2 FQNEAQ (reference sequence). CDR3 residues: CASSLESGSKAFF. In nucleotides, the CDR3 is TGTGCCAGCAGCTTAGAGTCAGGGAGTAAAGCTTTCTTT. The variable domain in full, with the rest retrieved from reference TRBV7-9 and TRBJ1-1, is DTGVSQNPRHKITKRGQNVTFRCDPISEHNRLYWYRQTLGQGPEFLTYFQNEAQLEKSRLLSDRFSAERPKGSFSTLEIQRTEQGDSAMYLCASSLESGSKAFFGQGTRLTVV.

As regards this clonotype: This likely comes from a read error, as the CDR3 has no conserved phenylalanine or tryptophan at its end. The limits of the CDR3 on the DNA are not certain, so only TCRdb's listed CDR3 is given. The gene calls are TRBV7-8 and TRBJ1-3. The CDR3 is 10 residues long, counting both termini. Germline loops: CDR1 SGHVS, CDR2 FQNEAQ. CDR3 in amino acids: CASSLATTSG.

Remarks on this clonotype: An end of the junction does not agree with germline; a read error may underlie this. The rearrangement uses TRBV29-1 and TRBJ2-5, with D hard to call. Germline assignment: CDR1 SQVTM and CDR2 ANQGSEA. The length of the CDR3 is 11 residues. The DNA of the CDR3 is TGCAGCGCCGTAGGACGAGAGACCCGGCACTTC. Encoded protein: CSAVGRETRHF.

In its sample, this clonotype was seen a few times. The rearrangement uses TRBV25-1 and TRBJ2-2, with D possibly being TRBD2 (5 bases). The germline V gene encodes CDR1 MGHDK and CDR2 SYGVNS. The CDR3 is 10 residues long. Trimming removed 11 bases from V and 4 bases from J, with 5 bases in between. The CDR3 DNA reads as TGTGCCCGGGGCACCGGGGAGCTGTTTTTT. Translation: CARGTGELFF.

This clonotype was observed a single time. J is TRBJ2-7 and V is TRBV19; D is undetermined. Germline CDR1 is LNHDA and CDR2 is SQIVND (reference sequence). The CDR3 length is 13 residues. V lost 4 bases to trimming and J lost 9 bases, with 16 bases between them. CDR3 amino acids: CASSTKSPNGQYF. As DNA, the CDR3 is TGTGCCAGTAGTACCAAGTCACCGAATGGGCAGTACTTC.

At least ten counts were recorded for this clonotype. J is TRBJ2-5 and V is TRBV2, with TRBD2 as a possible D gene (6 bases). CDR1 and CDR2 (germline): SNHLY, FYNNEI. The CDR3 consists of 14 residues. The V and J ends lost 7 bases and 3 bases respectively, with 15 bases between them. The CDR3 reads CASNGAGIEETQYF. The CDR3 nucleotides read TGTGCCAGCAATGGGGCGGGAATAGAAGAGACCCAGTACTTC.

About this clonotype: Here the CDR3 omits its conserved ending phenylalanine or tryptophan, so a read error is the likely source. It is unclear where the CDR3 begins or ends on the DNA, so no DNA is shown, and the CDR3 is as TCRdb lists it. The chain recombines TRBV14 with TRBJ1-6. The CDR3 contains 8 residues when both ends are counted. From germline, CDR1 is SGHDN and CDR2 FVKESK. The CDR3 spells CASSQVPA.

This sequence joins TRBV25-1 and TRBJ1-1; weak D call: TRBD1 (5 bases). Trimming pared 9 bases from V and 0 bases from J, leaving 11 bases between. The germline V gene has CDR1 MGHDK and CDR2 SYGVNS. This CDR3 region has 13 residues. CDR3 in amino acids: CASTGPMNTEAFF. The DNA for the CDR3 is TGTGCCAGTACGGGACCGATGAACACTGAAGCTTTCTTT.